What follows are 14 T cell receptor beta chains derived from one specimen sequenced in a study of cytomegalovirus exposure and HLA in healthy donors. 13 Jbeta primers and 60 Vbeta primers were used for the PCR. The repertoire was sequenced with immunoSEQ multiplex PCR; TCRdb's copy has only in-frame clones and lacks some. This repertoire shows fewer than 180,000 clones, about four fifths found once; its top ten account for under 8%. The sample was PBMCs. The receptors originated from a man aged 45-60 years in good health and CMV-seropositive.

The chain couples TRBV29-1 to TRBJ2-3, with D perhaps TRBD2 (5 bases). This CDR3 spans 12 amino acids. The germline gives CDR1 SQVTM, CDR2 ANQGSEA. Trimming took 7 bases from V and 2 from J, leaving 10 bases between them. As DNA, the CDR3 is TGCAGCGCAGGACTGCTCACAGATACGCAGTATTTT. This gives the protein CSAGLLTDTQYF.

The J gene is TRBJ2-7, the V gene TRBV7-8; 7 bases line up with TRBD1. The CDR3 sequence is 15 residues long. Losses at the gene ends were 1 base for V and 4 bases for J; bases not matched to a gene: 7. CDR1 SGHVS and CDR2 FQNEAQ come from the germline V gene. The CDR3 DNA sequence: TGTGCCAGCAGCTTAGAGGGCGTACAGGGGTACGAGCAGTACTTC. This codes for CASSLEGVQGYEQYF.

V and J are TRBV27 and TRBJ2-3, with TRBD2 matching over 9 bases. The CDR3 is 15 amino acids. J was trimmed by 5 bases and V by 2 bases; bases with no gene match: 5. Germline CDR1 and CDR2: MNHEY and SMNVEV (reference sequence). The CDR3 nucleotides are TGTGCCAGCAGTTTAGGCGGGAGGGGGATAGATACGCAGTATTTT. It yields the protein CASSLGGRGIDTQYF.

This clone was seen only a few times. V is TRBV7-9 and J is TRBJ2-4; weak D call: TRBD1 (6 bases). Trimming shortened V by 3 bases and J by 4 bases, and 19 bases separated the two germline ends. CDR3 length: 17 amino acids. Germline assignment: CDR1 SEHNR and CDR2 FQNEAQ (reference sequence). This CDR3 is CASSFGKYTGKKNIQYF. The CDR3 coding sequence is TGTGCCAGCAGCTTCGGGAAATATACAGGGAAGAAAAACATTCAGTACTTC.

Here the CDR3 DNA reads TGTGCCAGTAGTATAATTGCGGCTAGCGGGGGCTACAATGAGCAGTTCTTC. Its translation: CASSIIAASGGYNEQFF. The genes are TRBV19 and TRBJ2-1; 10 bases agree with TRBD2. V shed 2 bases and J 3 bases; nucleotides not matched to a gene: 7. This CDR3 is 17 amino acids long. Per germline, CDR1 LNHDA and CDR2 SQIVND (reference sequence).

V and J are TRBV28 and TRBJ2-7; 8 nucleotides match TRBD1. J gave up 2 bases and V 4 bases, and 7 bases lay outside the gene matches. This CDR3 contains 15 residues. Germline V gene data show CDR1 as MDHEN and CDR2 as SYDVKM. The CDR3: CASSSYRGFPYEQYF. CDR3 nucleotides: TGTGCCAGCAGTTCGTACAGGGGGTTCCCCTACGAGCAGTACTTC.

The genes are TRBV7-9 and TRBJ2-3; no reliable D call. Germline V gene data show CDR1 as SEHNR and CDR2 as FQNEAQ (reference sequence). The CDR3 runs 16 residues. V dropped 0 bases and J dropped 1 base, with 11 bases sitting between them. For the CDR3, the DNA is TGTGCCAGCAGCTTAGCTATGGTAGCTGGCACAGATACGCAGTATTTT. This codes for CASSLAMVAGTDTQYF.

The chain combines TRBV5-1 with TRBJ2-7, with 10 bases lining up with TRBD1. Germline loops: CDR1 SGHRS, CDR2 YFSETQ. This CDR3 region has 15 residues. Unmatched junction bases numbered 8, after V lost 3 bases and J lost 5 bases. CDR3 amino acids: CASSSSPGQGHEQYF. The CDR3 DNA reads TGCGCCAGCAGCTCATCACCGGGACAGGGGCACGAGCAGTACTTC.

V usage is TRBV15 and J usage is TRBJ1-6; 12 bases fit TRBD1. This CDR3 region has 16 residues. V trimming: 4 bases; J trimming: 7 bases; junction bases outside the gene matches: 5. Germline CDR1 and CDR2: LNHNV and YYDKDF (reference sequence). The CDR3 coding sequence is TGTGCCACCAGCAACCGGGACAGGGGGCTAAATTCACCCCTCCACTTT. Translating gives CATSNRDRGLNSPLHF.

This clone was seen a few times. The chain links TRBV5-1 to TRBJ2-4, with TRBD2 matching over 10 bases. V shed 1 base and J 5 bases; nucleotides not matched to a gene: 15. This CDR3 contains 19 residues. CDR1 is SGHRS and CDR2 is YFSETQ in the germline V gene. In DNA form, the CDR3 reads TGCGCCAGCAGCTTGCTTGGAGGGACTAGCGCCCAGCAAGAAAACATTCAGTACTTC. Encoded protein: CASSLLGGTSAQQENIQYF.

The V and J genes are TRBV4-1 and TRBJ1-4; 7 bases map to TRBD1. Germline V gene data show CDR1 as MGHRA and CDR2 as YSYEKL. J lost 0 bases, V lost 5 bases, and 9 bases had no gene match. There are 17 residues in the CDR3. Here the CDR3 reads CASSLGQAAATNEKLFF. CDR3 sequence (DNA): TGCGCCAGCAGCTTAGGACAGGCAGCTGCAACTAATGAAAAACTGTTTTTT.

V is TRBV5-6 and J is TRBJ2-7; 10 bases agree with TRBD2. CDR1 and CDR2 (germline): SGHDT, YYEEEE. CDR3 length: 16 residues. J was trimmed by 9 bases and V by 1 base; bases with no gene match: 13. This CDR3 reads CASSLMSGRVTTRQYF. In nucleotides, the CDR3 is TGTGCCAGCAGCTTGATGAGCGGGAGGGTAACTACGAGGCAGTACTTC.

The chain joins TRBV10-3 to TRBJ2-3; a possible D gene is TRBD2 (6 bases). The germline V gene encodes CDR1 ENHRY and CDR2 SYGVKD. The V end was cut by 6 bases, the J end by 0 bases, with 13 bases between. The CDR3 has 15 amino acids. The CDR3 is CAISRGLTSTDTQYF. Here the CDR3 DNA reads TGTGCCATCAGCCGGGGACTTACTAGCACAGATACGCAGTATTTT.

The chain joins TRBV9 to TRBJ1-2, with 8 bases lining up with TRBD1. In germline, CDR1 is SGDLS, CDR2 YYNGEE. The CDR3 contains 15 residues. With 3 bases clipped from V and 12 bases from J, the junction kept 16 bases outside the gene matches. Written as DNA, the CDR3 is TGTGCCAGCAGCGCCGGGACAGGCCCTTTAGTACCTCACACCTTC. It is translated as CASSAGTGPLVPHTF.